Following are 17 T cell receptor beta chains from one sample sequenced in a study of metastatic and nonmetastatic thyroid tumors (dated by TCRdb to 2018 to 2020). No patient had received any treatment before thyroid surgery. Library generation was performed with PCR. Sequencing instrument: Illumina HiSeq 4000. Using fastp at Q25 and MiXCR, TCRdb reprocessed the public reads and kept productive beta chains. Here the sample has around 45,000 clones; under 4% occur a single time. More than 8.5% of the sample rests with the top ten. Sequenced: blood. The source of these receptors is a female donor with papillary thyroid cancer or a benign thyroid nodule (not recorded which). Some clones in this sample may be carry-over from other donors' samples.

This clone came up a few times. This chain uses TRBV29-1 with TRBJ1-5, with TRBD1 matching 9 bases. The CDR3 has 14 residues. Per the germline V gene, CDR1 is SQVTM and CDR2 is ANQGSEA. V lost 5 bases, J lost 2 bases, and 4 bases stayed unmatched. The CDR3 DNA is TGCAGCGTTAGGACAGGGGATGGCAATCAGCCCCAGCATTTT. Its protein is CSVRTGDGNQPQHF.

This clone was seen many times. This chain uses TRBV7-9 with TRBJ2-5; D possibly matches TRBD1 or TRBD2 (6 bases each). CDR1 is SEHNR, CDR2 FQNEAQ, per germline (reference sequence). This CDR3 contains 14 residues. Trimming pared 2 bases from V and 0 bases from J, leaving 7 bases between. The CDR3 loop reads CASSLRGDQETQYF. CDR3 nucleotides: TGTGCCAGCAGCTTAAGGGGGGACCAAGAGACCCAGTACTTC.

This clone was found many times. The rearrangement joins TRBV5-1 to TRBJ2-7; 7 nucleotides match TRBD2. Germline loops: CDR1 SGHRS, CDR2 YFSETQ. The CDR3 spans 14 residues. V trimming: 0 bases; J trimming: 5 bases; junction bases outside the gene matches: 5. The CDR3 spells CASSLGGSTHEQYF. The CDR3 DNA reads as TGCGCCAGCAGCTTGGGCGGGAGTACCCACGAGCAGTACTTC.

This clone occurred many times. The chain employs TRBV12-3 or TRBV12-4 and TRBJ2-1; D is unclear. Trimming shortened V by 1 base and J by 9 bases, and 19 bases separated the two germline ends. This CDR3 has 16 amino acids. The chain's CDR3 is CASSLVATLSFREQFF. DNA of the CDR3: TGTGCCAGCAGTTTAGTCGCGACTCTTAGTTTTCGTGAGCAGTTCTTC.

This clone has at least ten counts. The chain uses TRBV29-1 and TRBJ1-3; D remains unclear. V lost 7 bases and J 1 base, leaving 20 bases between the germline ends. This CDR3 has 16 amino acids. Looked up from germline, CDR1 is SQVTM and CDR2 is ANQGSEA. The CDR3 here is CSAQGSVLDSGNTIYF. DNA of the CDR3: TGCAGCGCCCAAGGCTCCGTTCTAGATTCTGGAAACACCATATATTTT.

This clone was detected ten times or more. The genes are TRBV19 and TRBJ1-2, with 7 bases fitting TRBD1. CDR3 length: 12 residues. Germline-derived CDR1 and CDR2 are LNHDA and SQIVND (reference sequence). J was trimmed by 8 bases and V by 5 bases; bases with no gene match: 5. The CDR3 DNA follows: TGTGCCAGTAGTTACAGGGGCGGCGGCTACACCTTC. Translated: CASSYRGGGYTF.

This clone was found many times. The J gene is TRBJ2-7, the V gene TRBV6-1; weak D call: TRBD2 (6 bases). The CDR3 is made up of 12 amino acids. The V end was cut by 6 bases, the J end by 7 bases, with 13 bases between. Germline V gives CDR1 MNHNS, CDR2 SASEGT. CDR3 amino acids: CASRGRGGEQYF. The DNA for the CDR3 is TGTGCCAGCAGGGGCCGCGGAGGGGAGCAGTACTTC.

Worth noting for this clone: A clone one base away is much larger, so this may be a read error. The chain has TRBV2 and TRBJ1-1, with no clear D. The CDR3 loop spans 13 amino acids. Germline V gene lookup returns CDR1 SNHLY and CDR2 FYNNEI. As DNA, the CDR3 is TGCGCCAGCAGTTCTCTACTGCTGGCTGAATCTTTCTTT. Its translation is CASSSLLLAESFF.

CDR3 amino acids: CASSLSLNQPQHF. CDR3 DNA sequence: TGCGCCAGCAGCTTGTCTCTAAATCAGCCCCAGCATTTT. The rearrangement joins TRBV5-1 to TRBJ1-5; D unclear. This CDR3 has 13 amino acids. Per germline, CDR1 SGHRS and CDR2 YFSETQ. V was clipped by 1 base and J by 4 bases, with 6 bases between them.

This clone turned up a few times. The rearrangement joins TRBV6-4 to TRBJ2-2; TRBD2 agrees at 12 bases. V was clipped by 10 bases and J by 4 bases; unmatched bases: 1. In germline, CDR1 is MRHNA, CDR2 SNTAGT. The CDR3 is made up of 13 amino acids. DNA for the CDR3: TGTGCCACTAGCGGGAGGGCCACCGGGGAGCTGTTTTTT. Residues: CATSGRATGELFF.

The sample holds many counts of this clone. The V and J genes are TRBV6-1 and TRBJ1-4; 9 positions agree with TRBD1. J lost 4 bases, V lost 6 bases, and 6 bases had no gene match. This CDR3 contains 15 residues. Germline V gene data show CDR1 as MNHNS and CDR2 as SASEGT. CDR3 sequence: CASRSRDRVNEKLFF. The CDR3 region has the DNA TGTGCCAGCAGATCCCGGGACAGGGTTAATGAAAAACTGTTTTTT.

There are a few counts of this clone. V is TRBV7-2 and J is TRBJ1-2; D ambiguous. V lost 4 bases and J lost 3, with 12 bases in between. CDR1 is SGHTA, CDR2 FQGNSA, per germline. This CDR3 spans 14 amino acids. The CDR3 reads CASSWGMQDYGYTF. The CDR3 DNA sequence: TGTGCCAGCAGCTGGGGAATGCAGGACTATGGCTACACCTTC.

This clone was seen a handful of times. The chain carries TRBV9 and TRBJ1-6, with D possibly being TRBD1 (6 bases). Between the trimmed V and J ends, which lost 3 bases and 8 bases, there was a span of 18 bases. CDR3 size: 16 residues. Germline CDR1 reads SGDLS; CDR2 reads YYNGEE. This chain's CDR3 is CASSAALRDTDSPLHF. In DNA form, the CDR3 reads TGTGCCAGCAGCGCTGCGCTCCGGGACACCGATTCACCCCTCCACTTT.

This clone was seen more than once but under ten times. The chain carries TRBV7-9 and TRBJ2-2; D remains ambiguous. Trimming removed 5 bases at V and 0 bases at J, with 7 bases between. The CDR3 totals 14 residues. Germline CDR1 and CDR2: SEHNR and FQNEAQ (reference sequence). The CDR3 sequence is CASSRTTNTGELFF. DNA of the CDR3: TGTGCCAGCAGCCGGACGACGAACACCGGGGAGCTGTTTTTT.

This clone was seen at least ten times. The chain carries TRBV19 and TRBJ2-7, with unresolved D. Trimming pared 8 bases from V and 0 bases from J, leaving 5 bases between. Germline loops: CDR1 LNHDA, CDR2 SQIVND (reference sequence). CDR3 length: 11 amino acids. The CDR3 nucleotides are TGTGCCAGTCAGAGCTCCTACGAGCAGTACTTC. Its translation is CASQSSYEQYF.

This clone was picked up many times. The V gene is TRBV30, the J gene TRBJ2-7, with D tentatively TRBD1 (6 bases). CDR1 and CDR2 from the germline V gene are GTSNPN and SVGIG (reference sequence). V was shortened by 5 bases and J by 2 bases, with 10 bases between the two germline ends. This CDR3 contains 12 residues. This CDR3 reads CAWDRSTYEQYF. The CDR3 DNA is TGTGCCTGGGACAGGTCTACCTACGAGCAGTACTTC.

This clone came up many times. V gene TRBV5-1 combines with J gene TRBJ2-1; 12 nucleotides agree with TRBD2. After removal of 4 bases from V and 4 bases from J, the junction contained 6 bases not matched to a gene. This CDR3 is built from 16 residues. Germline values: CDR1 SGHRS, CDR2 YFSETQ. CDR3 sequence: CASSTRLAGVYNEQFF. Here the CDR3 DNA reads TGCGCCAGCAGCACAAGACTAGCGGGAGTTTACAATGAGCAGTTCTTC.